This T cell receptor beta chain was captured in a study of regulatory T cells in long-lasting Graves disease. The time point here: newly diagnosed GD, antithyroid drugs for less than 3 months. Scientists built the TCR library using RNA that was extracted from PBMCs. Researchers made TCR beta libraries by using iRepertoire HTBI primers and running Arm-PCR on CDR3 regions. Using its own MiXCR run on the multiplex PCR reads, TCRdb lists one record per CDR3 protein. This table holds fewer than 450,000 distinct CDR3 sequences, over 12% found once. This same sample was also taken into another study, of T cells in Graves' hyperthyroidism and ophthalmopathy. That report notes: Primed by the HTBI set, a first-round RT-PCR was run on the TCR CDR3. Blood also showed most of the thyroid clonotypes that were expanded above 0.001. Ophthalmopathy was told apart from stable hyperthyroidism by a 13 V-J model. Model output signaled ophthalmopathy a median approximately six months ahead of onset.

The sample was peripheral blood mononuclear cells (PBMCs), taken at new diagnosis, from a patient treated with antithyroid drugs. The sequence was obtained from a woman aged 40 to 49 with Graves disease.

CDR3 in amino acids: CASSGTGISQPQHF. CDR3 sequence (DNA): TGTGCCAGCAGCGGGACAGGGATCAGTCAGCCCCAGCATTTT. The chain carries TRBV28 and TRBJ1-5, with 9 nucleotides matching TRBD1. CDR3 length: 14 residues. The junction had 6 bases not matched to a gene; V was cut back by 6 bases and J by 6 bases. Germline V gene sequence: CDR1 MDHEN, CDR2 SYDVKM. Drawing the rest from reference TRBV28 and TRBJ1-5, the complete variable domain is DVKVTQSSRYLVKRTGEKVFLECVQDMDHENMFWYRQDPGLGLRLIYFSYDVKMKEKGDIPEGYSVSREKKERFSLILESASTNQTSMYLCASSGTGISQPQHFGDGTRLSIL.